The T cell receptor (beta chain) described here comes from a study of CD8 T cells in ankylosing spondylitis. Study-wide results and limits: Before this, some motif variants had been reported in reactive arthritis synovial fluid and blood. A TCR beta motif of 7 to 9 highly homologous variants seemed to mark ankylosing spondylitis blood. From matched ankylosing spondylitis synovial fluid, disease-linked clones were reportedly recovered at significantly enriched levels.

Remarks on this clonotype: The antigen is unknown.

A quantitative 5'-RACE method, one with molecular barcodes, was used to make TCR beta libraries. TCRdb analysed the 5' RACE reads with MiXCR anew, one entry per CDR3 protein. The sample has fewer than 550,000 distinct CDR3 sequences, approximately 5.3% seen once. Trimming left V 4 bases short and J 8 bases short, with 10 bases between. Germline values: CDR1 SGHDT, CDR2 YYEEEE. The CDR3 consists of 12 residues. Sequencing input: blood, either unsorted or a sorted T cell fraction (not recorded which). V usage is TRBV5-6 and J usage is TRBJ2-1, with D perhaps TRBD2 (5 bases). The TCR was taken from a male donor with ankylosing spondylitis. The CDR3, as DNA: TGTGCCAGCAGCAACGGGGTGGATGAGCAGTTCTTC. This gives the protein CASSNGVDEQFF.